This T cell receptor (beta chain) was recovered during a study of cytomegalovirus exposure and HLA in healthy donors. Trimming stripped 0 bases from V and 0 bases from J, with 7 bases between. Germline V gene data show CDR1 as SGHNT and CDR2 as YYREEE (reference sequence). The CDR3 totals 15 residues. Both 60 Vbeta primers and 13 Jbeta primers went into the PCR. Repertoires were generated with immunoSEQ multiplex PCR, while TCRdb's copy carries only in-frame clones and drops some. This sample carries around 210,000 clones, with approximately 1% going to the ten biggest clones. About this clone itself: Its antigen is unidentified.

Study conclusions and caveats: Prior analysis indicated that the majority of TCR beta V segments exhibited productivity approximately 87% or approximately 30% of the time. Presence/absence comparisons presumed near-even sequencing depth among donors. Analysis was performed later, and it showed HLA-associated TCR beta chains to be more clonally expanded than equally common others.

The genes are TRBV5-4 and TRBJ1-3; D not certain. The sample consisted of PBMCs. This TCR came from a woman aged 25 to 39 in good health and CMV-seropositive. The CDR3 spells CASSLDTNSGNTIYF. In DNA, the CDR3 is TGTGCCAGCAGCTTGGACACGAACTCTGGAAACACCATATATTTT. The entire variable domain, with the rest obtained from reference TRBV5-4 and TRBJ1-3, is as follows: ETGVTQSPTHLIKTRGQQVTLRCSSQSGHNTVSWYQQALGQGPQFIFQYYREEENGRGNFPPRFSGLQFPNYSSELNVNALELDDSALYLCASSLDTNSGNTIYFGEGSWLTVV.